This T cell receptor beta chain was recovered during a study of cytomegalovirus exposure and HLA in healthy donors. Study in general: Genetic ancestry analysis placed 75% to 85% of the 400 or so donors that were genotyped in the Caucasian-associated cluster.

A multiplex PCR was run with 60 Vbeta primers and 13 Jbeta primers. Only in-frame clones appear in the TCRdb table, and some are missing; sequencing was by immunoSEQ multiplex PCR. The sample records roughly 120,000 clones, roughly 80% being singletons. CDR3 length equals 16 residues. From germline, CDR1 is SGHDN and CDR2 FVKESK. After removal of 5 bases from V and 2 bases from J, the junction contained 5 bases not matched to a gene. Study outcomes and limitations: The number of N-insertions in an Asian-associated ancestry cluster was reportedly below the approximately 700-donor mean in a later analysis. Testing in vitro showed a few CMV-associated chains specific for CMV antigens.

This clone was observed a few times. What it recognizes is unknown. The clonotype comes from a man over 45 in good health and CMV-seronegative. The sequencing input was PBMCs. The rearrangement links TRBV14 to TRBJ2-3; TRBD2 matches at 12 bases. The CDR3: CASSYGLAGPTDTQYF. In DNA, the CDR3 is TGTGCCAGCAGCTACGGACTAGCGGGGCCCACAGATACGCAGTATTTT.